This is a list of T cell receptor beta chains from one sample in a study of shared clonotypes between healthy human individuals. Profiled with immunoSEQ multiplex PCR; TCRdb holds only in-frame clones, not every one. The sample contains 1 million to 1.2 million clones, approximately 77% of which appear only once. Sequenced material: memory CD4+ T cells from PBMCs. The receptors here all came from a man aged 18 to 29 in good health. Some clones in this sample may be carry-over from other donors' samples. Both conserved end residues are part of each CDR3.

j_call,v_call,cdr3_aa
TRBJ2-7,TRBV19,CASSRGQTYEQYF
TRBJ1-2,TRBV10-1,CASSFTLNPESGNYGYTF
TRBJ1-3,TRBV7-8,CASSLAPGMNTIYF
TRBJ2-5,TRBV18,CASSPETGGRETQYF
TRBJ1-1,TRBV7-2,CASSLGQGNTEAFF
TRBJ1-6,TRBV30,CAWTDSGNSPLHF
TRBJ2-3,TRBV29-1,CSGGLVGGDTQYF
TRBJ1-1,TRBV6-5,CASSQVFMNTEAFF
TRBJ2-7,TRBV2,CASARSGTTYEQYF
TRBJ1-1,TRBV2,CASSDQGNTEAFF
TRBJ2-7,TRBV18,CASSPPGQAYEQYF
TRBJ2-3,TRBV27,CASSPYRAWGTDTQYF
TRBJ2-6,TRBV5-1,CASSLGGRLSSGANVLTF
TRBJ2-7,TRBV20-1,CSASRSEEQYF
TRBJ1-1,TRBV5-1,CASSLEAGATEAFF
TRBJ2-2,TRBV2,CASSEMAGELFF
TRBJ1-1,TRBV11-3,CASSVGLGTEAFF
TRBJ2-7,TRBV5-4,CASSLASQGAYEQYF
TRBJ2-1,TRBV7-3,CASSPTDIYNEQFF
TRBJ2-5,TRBV4-1,CASSQGGSAGVEETQYF
TRBJ2-2,TRBV5-4,CASSSGQLHTGELFF
TRBJ1-5,TRBV6-5,CASSSSYSNQPQHF
TRBJ2-3,TRBV28,CASSPFAGGLPGTDTQYF
TRBJ1-2,TRBV6-5,CASSYSLQFGVYGYTF
TRBJ2-1,TRBV30,CAWSVGSSSYNEQFF
TRBJ1-1,TRBV19,CASSIQASNTEAFF